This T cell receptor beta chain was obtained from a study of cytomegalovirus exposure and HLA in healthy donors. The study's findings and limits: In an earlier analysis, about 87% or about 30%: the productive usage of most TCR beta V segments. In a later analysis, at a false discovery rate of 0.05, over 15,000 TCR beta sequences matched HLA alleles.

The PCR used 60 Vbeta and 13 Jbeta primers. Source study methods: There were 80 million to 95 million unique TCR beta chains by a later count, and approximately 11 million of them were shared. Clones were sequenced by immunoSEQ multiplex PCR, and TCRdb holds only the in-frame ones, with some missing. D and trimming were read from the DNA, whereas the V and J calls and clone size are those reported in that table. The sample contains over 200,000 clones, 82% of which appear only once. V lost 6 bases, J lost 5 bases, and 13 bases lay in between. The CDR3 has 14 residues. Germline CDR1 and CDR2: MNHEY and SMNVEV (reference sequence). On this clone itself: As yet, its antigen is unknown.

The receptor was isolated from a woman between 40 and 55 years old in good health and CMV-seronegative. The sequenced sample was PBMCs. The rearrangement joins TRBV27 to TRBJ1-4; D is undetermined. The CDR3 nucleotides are TGTGCCAGCAGAAGATTGGAGAGCAATGAAAAACTGTTTTTT. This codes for CASRRLESNEKLFF.